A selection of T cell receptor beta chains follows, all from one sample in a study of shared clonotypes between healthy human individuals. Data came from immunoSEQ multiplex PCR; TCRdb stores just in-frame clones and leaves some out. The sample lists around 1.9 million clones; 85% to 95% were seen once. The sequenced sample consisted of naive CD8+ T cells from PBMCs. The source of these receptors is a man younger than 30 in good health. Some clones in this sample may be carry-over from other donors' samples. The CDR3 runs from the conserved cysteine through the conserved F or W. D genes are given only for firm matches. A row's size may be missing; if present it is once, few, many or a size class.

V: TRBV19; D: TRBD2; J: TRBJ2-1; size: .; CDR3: CASSIGFGTSLGNEQFF; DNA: TGTGCCAGTAGTATAGGATTCGGGACTAGCCTGGGCAATGAGCAGTTCTTC
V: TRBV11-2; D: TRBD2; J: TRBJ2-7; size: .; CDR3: CASSEQSGLGSYEQYF; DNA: TGTGCCAGCAGCGAGCAGTCGGGACTAGGATCCTACGAGCAGTACTTC
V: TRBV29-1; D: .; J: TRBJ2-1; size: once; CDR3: CSVGPRGGMTYNEQFF; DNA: TGCAGCGTTGGACCCCGTGGGGGTATGACCTACAATGAGCAGTTCTTC
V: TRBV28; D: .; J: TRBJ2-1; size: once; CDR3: CASRQNNEQFF; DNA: TGTGCCAGCAGGCAGAACAATGAGCAGTTCTTC
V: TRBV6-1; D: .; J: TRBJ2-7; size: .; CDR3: CASSEYNAYEQYF; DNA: TGTGCCAGCAGTGAATATAATGCTTACGAGCAGTACTTC
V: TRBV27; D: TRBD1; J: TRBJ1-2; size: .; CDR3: CASSFGTGDGYTF; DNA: TGTGCCAGCAGTTTCGGGACAGGTGATGGCTACACCTTC
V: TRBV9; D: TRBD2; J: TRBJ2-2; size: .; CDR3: CASSVVTSGSGLTGELFF; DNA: TGTGCCAGCAGCGTAGTAACTAGCGGGAGTGGGTTGACCGGGGAGCTGTTTTTT
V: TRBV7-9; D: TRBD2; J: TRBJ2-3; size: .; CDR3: CASSSYLGLAVTDTQYF; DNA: TGTGCCAGCAGCTCATATCTGGGACTAGCAGTAACAGATACGCAGTATTTT
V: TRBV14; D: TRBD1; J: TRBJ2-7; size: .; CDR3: CASSQRPGQVSDQYF; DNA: TGTGCCAGCAGCCAAAGACCGGGACAGGTTTCAGATCAGTACTTC
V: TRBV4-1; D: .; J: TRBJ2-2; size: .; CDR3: CASSQFRGNTGELFF; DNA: TGCGCCAGCAGCCAGTTCAGGGGAAACACCGGGGAGCTGTTTTTT
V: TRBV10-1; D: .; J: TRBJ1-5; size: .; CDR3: CASSGQGFQPQHF; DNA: TGCGCCAGCAGTGGGCAGGGGTTTCAGCCCCAGCATTTT
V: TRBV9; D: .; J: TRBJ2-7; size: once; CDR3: CASSVGVALTDEQYF; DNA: TGTGCCAGCAGCGTAGGGGTGGCCCTAACTGACGAGCAGTACTTC
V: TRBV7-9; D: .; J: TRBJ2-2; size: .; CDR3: CASSPGGEGVPGNTGELFF; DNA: TGTGCCAGCAGCCCCGGGGGAGAGGGGGTCCCCGGAAACACCGGGGAGCTGTTTTTT
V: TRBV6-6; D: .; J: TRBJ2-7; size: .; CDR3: CASSYGLGEQYF; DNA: TGTGCCAGCAGTTACGGCCTGGGCGAGCAGTACTTC
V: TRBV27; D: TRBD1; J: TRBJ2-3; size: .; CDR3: CASSRIGQGPESSTDTQYF; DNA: TGTGCCAGCAGTCGCATCGGACAGGGGCCAGAGTCGAGCACAGATACGCAGTATTTT
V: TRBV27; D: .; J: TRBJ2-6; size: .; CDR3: CASSLSFGGANVLTF; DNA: TGTGCCAGCAGTTTATCGTTTGGTGGGGCCAACGTCCTGACTTTC
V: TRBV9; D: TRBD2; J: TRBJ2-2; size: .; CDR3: CASNPSYRLAGVETGELFF; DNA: TGTGCCAGCAACCCTTCCTATCGACTAGCGGGAGTCGAAACCGGGGAGCTGTTTTTT
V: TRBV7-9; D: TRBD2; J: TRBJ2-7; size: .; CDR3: CASSEGLALAEQYF; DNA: TGTGCCAGCAGCGAAGGACTAGCGCTGGCCGAGCAGTACTTC
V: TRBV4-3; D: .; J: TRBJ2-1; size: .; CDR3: CASSQDLEGLANEQFF; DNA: TGCGCCAGCAGCCAAGACTTAGAGGGACTGGCCAATGAGCAGTTCTTC
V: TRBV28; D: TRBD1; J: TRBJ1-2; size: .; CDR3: CASSYSGTGFLAYGYTF; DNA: TGTGCCAGCAGTTACTCCGGGACAGGGTTTTTAGCTTATGGCTACACCTTC
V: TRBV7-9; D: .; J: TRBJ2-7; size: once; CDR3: CASSSSGYEQYF; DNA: TGTGCCAGCAGCTCGTCCGGGTACGAGCAGTACTTC
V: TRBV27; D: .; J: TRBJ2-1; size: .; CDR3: CASSPSPRNEQFF; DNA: TGTGCCAGCAGTCCCTCCCCTCGGAATGAGCAGTTCTTC
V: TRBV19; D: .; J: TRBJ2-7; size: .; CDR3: CASSIAPGESYEQYF; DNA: TGTGCCAGTAGTATAGCCCCGGGAGAGTCCTACGAGCAGTACTTC
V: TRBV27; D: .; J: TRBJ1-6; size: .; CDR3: CASTPMGVGSPLHF; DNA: TGTGCCAGCACCCCGATGGGCGTGGGTTCACCCCTCCACTTT
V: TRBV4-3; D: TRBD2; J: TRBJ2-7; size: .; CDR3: CASSQDWSGRASYEQYF; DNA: TGCGCCAGCAGCCAAGATTGGAGCGGGAGGGCCTCCTACGAGCAGTACTTC
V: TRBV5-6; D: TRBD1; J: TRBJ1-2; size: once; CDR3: CASSRDSDLFYGYTF; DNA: TGTGCCAGCAGCAGGGACAGCGATCTCTTCTATGGCTACACCTTC
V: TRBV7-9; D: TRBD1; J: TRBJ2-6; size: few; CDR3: CASSGRGTGSPGANVLTF; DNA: TGTGCCAGCAGCGGAAGGGGGACAGGGTCTCCTGGGGCCAACGTCCTGACTTTC
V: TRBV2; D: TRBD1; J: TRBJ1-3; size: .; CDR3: CASTSTGDPGNTIYF; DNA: TGTGCCAGCACATCCACAGGGGACCCTGGAAACACCATATATTTT
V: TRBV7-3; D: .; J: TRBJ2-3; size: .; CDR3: CASSLEDTSTDTQYF; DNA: TGTGCCAGCAGCCTGGAGGACACTAGCACAGATACGCAGTATTTT